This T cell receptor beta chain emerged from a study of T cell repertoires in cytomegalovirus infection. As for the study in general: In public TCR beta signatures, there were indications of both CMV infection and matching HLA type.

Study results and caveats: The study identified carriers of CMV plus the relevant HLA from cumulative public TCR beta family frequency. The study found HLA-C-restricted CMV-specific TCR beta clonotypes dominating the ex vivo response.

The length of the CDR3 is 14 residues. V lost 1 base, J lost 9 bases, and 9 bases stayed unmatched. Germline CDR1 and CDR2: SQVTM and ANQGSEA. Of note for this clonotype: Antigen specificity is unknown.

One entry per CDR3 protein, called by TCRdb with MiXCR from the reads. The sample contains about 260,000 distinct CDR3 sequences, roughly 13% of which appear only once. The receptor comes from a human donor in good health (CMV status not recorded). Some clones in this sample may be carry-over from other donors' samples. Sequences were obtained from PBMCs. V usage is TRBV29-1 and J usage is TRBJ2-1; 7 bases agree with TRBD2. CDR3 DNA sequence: TGCAGCGTTGAAGGTTTCAGTGGGAGGGCTGAGCAGTTCTTC. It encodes CSVEGFSGRAEQFF.